These 14 T cell receptor beta chains originate from one sample sequenced in a study of graft-versus-host responses after intestinal transplantation listed by TCRdb under 2021. Their antigen targets remain unknown. Libraries were built with the immunoSEQ multiplex PCR assay. Drawn from immuneACCESS, this table holds only the in-frame rearrangements with V and J called that TCRdb kept. Clones are partly lost; checked studies trace under half to an unresolved V gene and leave the rest unexplained. The sample records approximately 60,000 clones, approximately 91% of which are singletons. Together, the top ten hold about 1.8% of the sample. According to the study, the label for this sample's time point signals: cells obtained before transplantation from donor or recipient. The specimen was unstimulated CD8+ T cells sorted from spleen or lymph node cells, collected before transplant. Receptors were obtained from a human donor who was the organ donor for an intestinal transplant.

The genes are TRBV9 and TRBJ2-2, with 10 bases lining up with TRBD2. The V and J ends lost 1 base and 3 bases, in that order; junction bases with no gene match: 6. The length of the CDR3 is 17 residues. In germline, CDR1 is SGDLS, CDR2 YYNGEE. CDR3 loop: CASSVSSGSVYTGELFF. In nucleotides, the CDR3 is TGTGCCAGCAGCGTATCTAGCGGGAGTGTTTACACCGGGGAGCTGTTTTTT.

This sequence joins TRBV9 and TRBJ2-2; tentatively, D is TRBD1 (5 bases). Germline CDR1 reads SGDLS; CDR2 reads YYNGEE. The CDR3 covers 14 residues. The V gene lost 2 bases and the J gene lost 4 bases, with 9 bases spanning the gap. CDR3 protein: CASSVQGSTGELFF. The CDR3 bases are TGTGCCAGCAGCGTTCAGGGATCCACCGGGGAGCTGTTTTTT.

V usage is TRBV7-9 and J usage is TRBJ1-2, with D tentatively TRBD1 (5 bases). Trimming removed 3 bases from V and 1 base from J, with 9 bases in between. Germline V gene data show CDR1 as SEHNR and CDR2 as FQNEAQ (reference sequence). CDR3 length: 14 residues. The CDR3 here is CASSFATVNYGYTF. The CDR3 DNA reads TGTGCCAGCAGCTTTGCGACAGTTAACTATGGCTACACCTTC.

The chain joins TRBV5-4 to TRBJ2-7; possibly TRBD2 for D (5 bases). CDR1 and CDR2 from the germline V gene are SGHNT and YYREEE (reference sequence). V shed 4 bases and J shed 3 bases, with 14 bases lying between them. The CDR3 length is 14 residues. This CDR3 reads CASSLQRSLYEQYF. The DNA for the CDR3 is TGTGCCAGCAGCCTACAGCGGTCCCTCTACGAGCAGTACTTC. Looking up the rest from reference TRBV5-4 and TRBJ2-7 gives the full variable domain: ETGVTQSPTHLIKTRGQQVTLRCSSQSGHNTVSWYQQALGQGPQFIFQYYREEENGRGNFPPRFSGLQFPNYSSELNVNALELDDSALYLCASSLQRSLYEQYFGPGTRLTVT.

V gene TRBV19 combines with J gene TRBJ2-1, with 9 bases that match TRBD1. Per germline, CDR1 LNHDA and CDR2 SQIVND (reference sequence). The CDR3 has 14 amino acids. With 5 bases clipped from V and 3 bases from J, the junction kept 2 bases outside the gene matches. The CDR3 coding sequence is TGTGCCAGTAGTTTGGGACAGGGCTACAATGAGCAGTTCTTC. This encodes CASSLGQGYNEQFF.

The CDR3 nucleotides read TGTGCCAGCAGGGACAGGGGGCGACAGGGTAGTGAAAAACTGTTTTTT. Amino acid sequence: CASRDRGRQGSEKLFF. The V and J genes are TRBV28 and TRBJ1-4; 11 bases align to TRBD1. The V and J ends lost 6 bases and 7 bases, in that order; junction bases with no gene match: 10. Germline values: CDR1 MDHEN, CDR2 SYDVKM. The CDR3 spans 16 residues.

The table lists this clone with a few counts. The V and J genes are TRBV6-1 and TRBJ2-7; TRBD2 matches at 16 bases. With 4 bases clipped from V and 2 bases from J, the junction kept 14 bases outside the gene matches. The CDR3 contains 20 residues. Germline-derived CDR1 and CDR2 are MNHNS and SASEGT. The CDR3 region has the DNA TGTGCCAGCAGTGGCGTGAGTCGGGGGACTAGCGGGAGGGCCACCTACGAGCAGTACTTC. It specifies CASSGVSRGTSGRATYEQYF.

The rearrangement joins TRBV6-5 to TRBJ2-2; D is uncertain. The CDR3 runs to 12 residues. The V and J ends lost 6 bases and 8 bases respectively, with 10 bases between them. Germline loops: CDR1 MNHEY, CDR2 SVGAGI. CDR3 amino acids: CASSQEMGELFF. The CDR3 coding sequence is TGTGCCAGCAGCCAAGAGATGGGGGAGCTGTTTTTT.

This clone was seen once. The chain recombines TRBV6-5 with TRBJ1-3, with D possibly matching TRBD1 (6 bases). Trimming took 11 bases from V and 2 from J, leaving 19 bases between them. The CDR3 totals 15 residues. Germline CDR1 MNHEY, CDR2 SVGAGI. CDR3 region: CALQHPGGPGNTIYF. Written as DNA, the CDR3 is TGTGCCCTACAGCATCCGGGGGGCCCTGGAAACACCATATATTTT.

The gene calls are TRBV6-6 and TRBJ2-7; 9 positions agree with TRBD2. The V segment lost 4 bases and the J segment 6 bases; nucleotides outside the gene matches: 10. CDR1 is MNHNY, CDR2 SVGAGI, per germline (reference sequence). This CDR3 comprises 15 residues. The CDR3 protein is CASSLLAGDRGEQYF. CDR3 nucleotide sequence: TGTGCCAGCAGTTTATTAGCGGGAGACCGTGGCGAGCAGTACTTC.

The rearrangement joins TRBV28 to TRBJ1-4; a possible D gene is TRBD1 (5 bases). The CDR3 loop spans 13 amino acids. V was pared by 6 bases and J by 8 bases, with 13 bases between. Germline assignment: CDR1 MDHEN and CDR2 SYDVKM. The CDR3 sequence is CASRGTGEEKLFF. The CDR3 DNA reads TGTGCCAGCAGGGGCACGGGGGAAGAAAAACTGTTTTTT.

The chain employs TRBV25-1 and TRBJ1-4, with TRBD1 matching over 7 bases. This CDR3 comprises 14 residues. J gave up 4 bases and V 1 base, and 0 bases lay outside the gene matches. Germline V gene data show CDR1 as MGHDK and CDR2 as SYGVNS. The CDR3 is CASSEWDSNEKLFF. CDR3 nucleotide sequence: TGTGCCAGCAGTGAATGGGACAGTAATGAAAAACTGTTTTTT. Full variable domain (missing parts from reference TRBV25-1 and TRBJ1-4): EADIYQTPRYLVIGTGKKITLECSQTMGHDKMYWYQQDPGMELHLIHYSYGVNSTEKGDLSSESTVSRIRTEHFPLTLESARPSHTSQYLCASSEWDSNEKLFFGSGTQLSVL.

The genes are TRBV7-9 and TRBJ2-2; 12 nucleotides agree with TRBD2. Germline CDR1 is SEHNR and CDR2 is FQNEAQ (reference sequence). V lost 3 bases, J lost 7 bases, and 12 bases stayed unmatched. The CDR3 is made up of 18 amino acids. The CDR3 DNA sequence: TGTGCCAGCAGCTTTCGGACTAGCGGGAATCGGCCTATCGGGGAGCTGTTTTTT. Its protein is CASSFRTSGNRPIGELFF.

This clone was observed once. V is TRBV28 and J is TRBJ2-7; 8 bases align to TRBD2. CDR3 size: 17 residues. The V gene's germline CDR1 is MDHEN and CDR2 SYDVKM. After removal of 2 bases from V and 1 base from J, the junction contained 10 bases not matched to a gene. CDR3 protein: CASSLSGTRSGSYEQYF. The CDR3 nucleotides read TGTGCCAGCAGTTTAAGCGGGACTAGGTCCGGGTCCTACGAGCAGTACTTC.